The rows below give T cell receptor beta chains drawn from one sample of a study of blood T cell repertoires in COVID-19. Data came from immunoSEQ multiplex PCR; TCRdb stores just in-frame clones and leaves some out. The sample consists of some 300,000 clones, nearly 90% of them appearing once. The material sequenced was PBMCs or T cells enriched from blood (not recorded which). The receptor set was obtained from a woman under 30 with acute COVID-19. Both conserved end residues are part of each CDR3. A D gene is named only where the DNA matches it firmly. Clone sizes are given selectively: once, few, many, or a class where the clone is expanded.

clone_size: -
j_call: TRBJ2-5
d_call: TRBD1
cdr3_length: 14
v_call: TRBV28
cdr3_aa: CASRRDRGSETQYF
cdr3_nt: TGTGCCAGCAGGAGGGACAGGGGTTCAGAGACCCAGTACTTC

clone_size: -
j_call: TRBJ1-5
d_call: -
cdr3_length: 16
v_call: TRBV18
cdr3_aa: CASSPNSARNNQPQHF
cdr3_nt: TGTGCCAGCTCACCAAATAGCGCGAGGAACAATCAGCCCCAGCATTTT

clone_size: -
j_call: TRBJ2-7
d_call: TRBD1
cdr3_length: 13
v_call: TRBV4-1
cdr3_aa: CASSREDRGKQYF
cdr3_nt: TGCGCCAGCAGCCGAGAGGACAGGGGAAAGCAGTACTTC

clone_size: -
j_call: TRBJ1-4
d_call: TRBD1
cdr3_length: 19
v_call: TRBV19
cdr3_aa: CASSIGDRGFGTFNEKLFF
cdr3_nt: TGTGCCAGTAGTATAGGGGACAGGGGTTTCGGGACCTTTAATGAAAAACTGTTTTTT

clone_size: -
j_call: TRBJ2-7
d_call: -
cdr3_length: 13
v_call: TRBV18
cdr3_aa: CASSLRQNYEQYF
cdr3_nt: TGTGCCAGCTCACTACGACAGAACTACGAGCAGTACTTC

clone_size: -
j_call: TRBJ1-1
d_call: -
cdr3_length: 13
v_call: TRBV7-8
cdr3_aa: CASSLTLDTEAFF
cdr3_nt: TGTGCCAGCAGCTTGACATTGGACACTGAAGCTTTCTTT

clone_size: -
j_call: TRBJ2-1
d_call: TRBD2
cdr3_length: 16
v_call: TRBV12-5
cdr3_aa: CASGLVLAGAYNEQFF
cdr3_nt: TGTGCTAGTGGTTTGGTACTAGCGGGAGCGTACAATGAGCAGTTCTTC

clone_size: -
j_call: TRBJ1-2
d_call: TRBD1
cdr3_length: 15
v_call: TRBV27
cdr3_aa: CASSPAGTVSSGYTF
cdr3_nt: TGTGCCAGCAGCCCAGCCGGGACAGTGTCCTCGGGCTACACCTTC

clone_size: -
j_call: TRBJ1-2
d_call: -
cdr3_length: 18
v_call: TRBV4-1
cdr3_aa: CASSQGVLGRGERDGYTF
cdr3_nt: TGCGCCAGCAGCCAAGGGGTACTTGGGCGGGGGGAAAGGGATGGCTACACCTTC

clone_size: -
j_call: TRBJ1-4
d_call: -
cdr3_length: 14
v_call: TRBV28
cdr3_aa: CASLGDSFYEKLFF
cdr3_nt: TGTGCCAGCCTCGGTGACAGCTTTTATGAAAAACTGTTTTTT

clone_size: -
j_call: TRBJ1-5
d_call: TRBD1
cdr3_length: 13
v_call: TRBV19
cdr3_aa: CASSQGQGQPQHF
cdr3_nt: TGTGCCAGTTCGCAGGGACAGGGACAGCCCCAGCATTTT

clone_size: -
j_call: TRBJ2-7
d_call: TRBD1
cdr3_length: 16
v_call: TRBV20-1
cdr3_aa: CSASKATGGLSYEQYF
cdr3_nt: TGCAGTGCTAGTAAAGCAACAGGGGGCCTCTCCTACGAGCAGTACTTC

clone_size: -
j_call: TRBJ1-1
d_call: -
cdr3_length: 12
v_call: TRBV28
cdr3_aa: CASSLRNTEAFF
cdr3_nt: TGTGCCAGCAGCCTCAGGAACACTGAAGCTTTCTTT

clone_size: -
j_call: TRBJ1-6
d_call: TRBD1
cdr3_length: 16
v_call: TRBV5-4
cdr3_aa: CASSLGDRVTPFPLHF
cdr3_nt: TGTGCCAGCAGCTTGGGGGACAGGGTGACTCCGTTTCCCCTCCACTTT

clone_size: -
j_call: TRBJ2-5
d_call: TRBD2
cdr3_length: 15
v_call: TRBV27
cdr3_aa: CASSSSTSGTGTQYF
cdr3_nt: TGTGCCAGCAGTTCCTCGACTAGCGGGACGGGGACCCAGTACTTC

clone_size: -
j_call: TRBJ1-5
d_call: -
cdr3_length: 13
v_call: TRBV11-2
cdr3_aa: CASSFGAQQPQHF
cdr3_nt: TGTGCCAGCAGCTTTGGGGCTCAGCAGCCCCAGCATTTT

clone_size: -
j_call: TRBJ1-2
d_call: TRBD1
cdr3_length: 13
v_call: TRBV10-3
cdr3_aa: CAIRTGTEEGYTF
cdr3_nt: TGTGCCATCAGAACCGGGACAGAAGAGGGCTACACCTTC

clone_size: once
j_call: TRBJ2-3
d_call: TRBD2
cdr3_length: 18
v_call: TRBV7-6
cdr3_aa: CASSLALTSGTSTDTQYF
cdr3_nt: TGTGCCAGCAGCTTAGCGCTTACTAGCGGGACTAGCACAGATACGCAGTATTTT

clone_size: once
j_call: TRBJ1-1
d_call: TRBD1
cdr3_length: 14
v_call: TRBV6-5
cdr3_aa: CASSWTGRDTEAFF
cdr3_nt: TGTGCCAGCAGTTGGACAGGACGGGACACTGAAGCTTTCTTT

clone_size: -
j_call: TRBJ2-4
d_call: TRBD1
cdr3_length: 16
v_call: TRBV6-4
cdr3_aa: CASSAEPGQGLNIQYF
cdr3_nt: TGTGCCAGCAGTGCGGAACCGGGACAGGGCCTAAACATTCAGTACTTC

clone_size: -
j_call: TRBJ1-2
d_call: -
cdr3_length: 14
v_call: TRBV29-1
cdr3_aa: CSVEDSRQLYGYTF
cdr3_nt: TGCAGCGTTGAAGATAGCCGACAGCTATATGGCTACACCTTC

clone_size: few
j_call: TRBJ1-5
d_call: TRBD1
cdr3_length: 14
v_call: TRBV19
cdr3_aa: CASSTQTGGQPQHF
cdr3_nt: TGTGCCAGTAGTACTCAAACAGGGGGACAGCCCCAGCATTTT

clone_size: -
j_call: TRBJ2-1
d_call: -
cdr3_length: 15
v_call: TRBV6-5
cdr3_aa: CASSYSGGTYNEQFF
cdr3_nt: TGTGCCAGCAGTTACTCGGGGGGAACCTACAATGAGCAGTTCTTC